Listed here are 20 T cell receptor beta chains from one sample, sequenced in a study of T cells after posttransplantation cyclophosphamide. The data were produced by immunoSEQ multiplex PCR, yet TCRdb's version contains in-frame clones alone and is incomplete. The sample yields more than 20,000 clones, 73% seen once. The sample taken for sequencing was memory CD4+ T cells sorted from PBMCs. These receptor sequences come from a woman in her sixties in good health, CMV-negative, and a related stem cell transplant donor.

The chain couples TRBV5-1 to TRBJ2-3; 8 nucleotides match TRBD2. The CDR3 is made up of 15 amino acids. In germline, CDR1 is SGHRS, CDR2 YFSETQ. J gave up 4 bases and V 0 bases, and 4 bases lay outside the gene matches. This CDR3 reads CASSLDVSGADTQYF. DNA of the CDR3: TGCGCCAGCAGCTTGGATGTTAGCGGGGCAGATACGCAGTATTTT.

This chain links TRBV14 with TRBJ1-2; TRBD1 matches 8 bases. Trimming removed 2 bases from V and 7 bases from J; junction bases left unmatched: 6. Germline values: CDR1 SGHDN, CDR2 FVKESK. The CDR3 contains 14 residues. The CDR3 coding sequence is TGTGCCAGCAGCCAATCGACAGGGGTTAGTGGCTACACCTTC. Protein sequence: CASSQSTGVSGYTF. Supplemented by reference TRBV14 and TRBJ1-2, the full variable domain reads EAGVTQFPSHSVIEKGQTVTLRCDPISGHDNLYWYRRVMGKEIKFLLHFVKESKQDESGMPNNRFLAERTGGTYSTLKVQPAELEDSGVYFCASSQSTGVSGYTFGSGTRLTVV.

This clone has more than one count but fewer than ten. The gene calls are TRBV2 and TRBJ1-3, with D perhaps matching TRBD1 (5 bases). V shed 6 bases and J shed 4 bases, with 7 bases lying between them. Germline V CDR1 and CDR2: SNHLY, FYNNEI. The CDR3 is made up of 12 amino acids. The CDR3 DNA reads TGTGCCAGCAGCGACAGAGGAAACACCATATATTTT. It yields the protein CASSDRGNTIYF.

This clone was seen a few times. The V gene is TRBV5-1, the J gene TRBJ1-2; D ambiguous. The CDR3 totals 12 residues. Germline assignment: CDR1 SGHRS and CDR2 YFSETQ. V was pared by 4 bases and J by 8 bases, with 12 bases between. CDR3 sequence (DNA): TGCGCCAGCAGCCGGGGAGTGGGAGGCTACACCTTC. It codes for CASSRGVGGYTF.

This rearrangement joins TRBV30 to TRBJ1-4; the D gene is possibly TRBD1 (5 bases). V dropped 0 bases and J dropped 5 bases, with 13 bases sitting between them. The length of the CDR3 is 15 residues. From germline, CDR1 is GTSNPN and CDR2 SVGIG (reference sequence). The CDR3: CAWSVQTARNEKLFF. CDR3 nucleotide sequence: TGTGCCTGGAGTGTTCAGACAGCCCGAAATGAAAAACTGTTTTTT.

A single count supports this clone. V gene TRBV28 combines with J gene TRBJ2-3, with D perhaps TRBD1 (5 bases). The CDR3 has 16 amino acids. CDR1 and CDR2 from the germline V gene are MDHEN and SYDVKM. V was cut by 6 bases and J by 2 bases, with 18 bases left in between. CDR3 nucleotides: TGTGCCAGCAGCACAGGACGCCGCGCGATCACAGATACGCAGTATTTT. Residues: CASSTGRRAITDTQYF.

V is TRBV20-1 and J is TRBJ2-5; 8 nucleotides agree with TRBD2. The end of the DNA aligns better with TRBJ2-7, so the J call may be wrong. The CDR3 runs 11 residues. Germline lookup yields CDR1 DFQATT and CDR2 SNEGSKA (reference sequence). The CDR3 DNA reads TGCAGTGCTAGCGGGAGGGCCGAGCAGTACTTC. Translated, it gives CSASGRAEQYF.

V and J are TRBV5-1 and TRBJ2-5, with a possible D match to TRBD1 (6 bases). The CDR3 spans 14 residues. The V gene's germline CDR1 is SGHRS and CDR2 YFSETQ. V was clipped by 0 bases and J by 5 bases, with 11 bases between them. CDR3: CASSLAGVEETQYF. The CDR3 DNA follows: TGCGCCAGCAGCTTGGCAGGGGTTGAGGAGACCCAGTACTTC.

The chain combines TRBV4-3 with TRBJ1-1; D ambiguous. Germline lookup yields CDR1 LGHNA and CDR2 YSLEER. The ends were cut back, 7 bases at V and 1 base at J, with 13 bases in the middle. The CDR3 runs to 14 residues. CDR3 amino acids: CASNEGATNTEAFF. The CDR3 nucleotides read TGCGCCAGCAACGAGGGAGCTACGAACACTGAAGCTTTCTTT.

The rearrangement links TRBV5-1 to TRBJ2-7; 10 bases are shared with TRBD2. Germline CDR1 SGHRS, CDR2 YFSETQ. The junction had 5 bases not matched to a gene; V was cut back by 4 bases and J by 4 bases. The CDR3 runs to 14 residues. The CDR3 here is CASSPERGGYEQYF. The CDR3 region has the DNA TGCGCCAGCAGCCCGGAGCGGGGGGGATACGAGCAGTACTTC.

V usage is TRBV7-2 and J usage is TRBJ2-3, with TRBD1 matching over 7 bases. Losses at the gene ends were 2 bases for V and 9 bases for J; bases not matched to a gene: 5. Looked up from germline, CDR1 is SGHTA and CDR2 is FQGNSA. The CDR3 is 13 amino acids. CDR3 sequence: CASSLSQGDTQYF. In DNA, the CDR3 is TGTGCCAGCAGCTTATCTCAGGGGGACACGCAGTATTTT.

The chain has TRBV28 and TRBJ1-2, with D possibly TRBD1 on 6 matching bases. Trimming shortened V by 3 bases and J by 4 bases, and 12 bases separated the two germline ends. The CDR3 loop spans 14 amino acids. Germline V CDR1 and CDR2: MDHEN, SYDVKM. The CDR3 protein is CASSLSGGLYGYTF. The CDR3 DNA reads TGTGCCAGCAGTTTGAGTGGGGGCCTCTATGGCTACACCTTC.

This rearrangement joins TRBV28 to TRBJ1-3; 7 positions match TRBD1. J was trimmed by 2 bases and V by 6 bases; bases with no gene match: 13. Per germline, CDR1 MDHEN and CDR2 SYDVKM. The CDR3 length is 17 residues. The CDR3 nucleotides are TGTGCCAGCAGCTTTTCGGACGGGACAGCCACTGGAAACACCATATATTTT. Protein sequence: CASSFSDGTATGNTIYF.

V gene TRBV29-1 combines with J gene TRBJ2-7, with 7 positions matching TRBD1. Germline CDR1 reads SQVTM; CDR2 reads ANQGSEA. V lost 7 bases and J lost 5; bases outside the gene matches: 11. The CDR3 extends over 13 amino acids. The CDR3 sequence is CSARQGGYHEQYF. The CDR3 DNA reads as TGCAGCGCCCGACAGGGTGGGTACCACGAGCAGTACTTC.

A remark on this clone: One end of the junction does not line up with germline, which may come from a read error. The chain couples TRBV28 to TRBJ1-1; tentatively, D is TRBD1 (6 bases). Germline V gives CDR1 MDHEN, CDR2 SYDVKM. This CDR3 contains 12 residues. This CDR3 reads CASSQGFLPPSF. DNA for the CDR3: TGTGCCAGCAGTCAGGGGTTTTTACCCCCGTCCTTT.

J is TRBJ2-3 and V is TRBV7-2; TRBD2 aligns across 9 bases. The CDR3 runs 14 residues. Germline V CDR1 and CDR2: SGHTA, FQGNSA. J was trimmed by 6 bases and V by 5 bases; bases with no gene match: 6. Here the CDR3 reads CASSLKRGADTQYF. CDR3 in DNA: TGTGCCAGCAGCCTTAAGCGGGGGGCGGATACGCAGTATTTT.

The chain employs TRBV7-3 and TRBJ1-2; D is unresolved. Per the germline V gene, CDR1 is SGHTA and CDR2 is FQGTGA. The CDR3 is 15 amino acids. Deletions cut 0 bases from V and 4 bases from J, with 12 bases between. Here the CDR3 DNA reads TGTGCCAGCAGCTTAACGCCCGGGTCCCTCTATGGCTACACCTTC. Protein product: CASSLTPGSLYGYTF.

The V call is TRBV11-3, the J call TRBJ2-2, with a possible D match to TRBD2 (6 bases). Germline lookup yields CDR1 SGHNT and CDR2 YENEEA. This CDR3 is 16 amino acids long. V lost 3 bases and J lost 0, with 11 bases in between. The CDR3 sequence is CASSFAAGTNTGELFF. The DNA for the CDR3 is TGTGCCAGCAGCTTCGCAGCGGGCACGAACACCGGGGAGCTGTTTTTT.

The chain joins TRBV7-7 to TRBJ1-1; TRBD1 might be the D (6 bases). The CDR3 has 13 amino acids. Germline V lookup: CDR1 SSHAT, CDR2 FNYEAQ (reference sequence). The V end was cut by 2 bases, the J end by 8 bases, with 12 bases between. The DNA for the CDR3 is TGTGCCAGCAGCTTAAATAGGGGGGGGGAAGCTTTCTTT. It translates to CASSLNRGGEAFF.

The rearrangement uses TRBV2 and TRBJ1-2; D gene unclear. CDR3 length: 10 residues. Germline-derived CDR1 and CDR2 are SNHLY and FYNNEI. Trimming shortened V by 7 bases and J by 6 bases, and 6 bases separated the two germline ends. The CDR3 DNA reads TGTGCCAGCATGAGAGATGGCTACACCTTC. Encoded protein: CASMRDGYTF.